The 12 T cell receptor beta chains below come from one sample, sequenced in a study of cytomegalovirus exposure and HLA in healthy donors. With 60 Vbeta and 13 Jbeta primers, the PCR was carried out. Sequenced by immunoSEQ multiplex PCR; TCRdb stores in-frame clones only, minus some. The repertoire holds about 230,000 clones, with about 84% as singletons. Sequencing input: PBMCs. The source of these receptors is a human donor in good health.

This rearrangement joins TRBV5-4 to TRBJ2-5; 7 bases agree with TRBD2. The germline CDR1 and CDR2 sequences are SGHNT and YYREEE (reference sequence). CDR3 length equals 15 residues. After removal of 4 bases from V and 5 bases from J, the junction contained 11 bases not matched to a gene. Here the CDR3 reads CASSPLAEAGETQYF. The CDR3 nucleotides read TGTGCCAGCAGCCCCCTAGCGGAGGCGGGGGAGACCCAGTACTTC.

This clone has more than one count but fewer than ten. This rearrangement joins TRBV19 to TRBJ2-3; D remains unclear. Germline assignment: CDR1 LNHDA and CDR2 SQIVND (reference sequence). The CDR3 loop spans 14 amino acids. The V gene lost 5 bases and the J gene lost 3 bases, with 12 bases spanning the gap. The CDR3 DNA reads TGTGCCAGTAGTCCAAGACCCGGGACAGATACGCAGTATTTT. Residues: CASSPRPGTDTQYF.

The V and J genes are TRBV14 and TRBJ2-1, with D unclear. Between the trimmed V and J ends, which lost 4 bases and 2 bases, there was a span of 15 bases. The germline V gene encodes CDR1 SGHDN and CDR2 FVKESK. This CDR3 has 16 residues. CDR3 residues: CASSPDGGLPYNEQFF. CDR3 nucleotides: TGTGCCAGCAGCCCCGATGGCGGTCTTCCCTACAATGAGCAGTTCTTC.

This chain links TRBV10-1 with TRBJ2-7; TRBD1 aligns across 10 bases. Per the germline V gene, CDR1 is WNHNN and CDR2 is SYGVQD (reference sequence). This CDR3 contains 16 residues. J gave up 1 base and V 3 bases, and 6 bases lay outside the gene matches. The CDR3 DNA reads as TGCGCCAGCAGTGACGGGACAGGGGATATATCCTACGAGCAGTACTTC. Its translation is CASSDGTGDISYEQYF.

The genes are TRBV28 and TRBJ2-1; D possibly corresponds to TRBD2 (5 bases). CDR3 size: 16 residues. Per the germline V gene, CDR1 is MDHEN and CDR2 is SYDVKM. The V and J ends lost 8 bases and 0 bases respectively, with 17 bases between them. In nucleotides, the CDR3 is TGTGCCAGCTTGCTTTCGCGGGCAAGCTCCTACAATGAGCAGTTCTTC. Residues: CASLLSRASSYNEQFF.

DNA for the CDR3: TGTGCCAGCAGTCCTCGGACAGTTTTCACAGATACGCAGTATTTT. Residues: CASSPRTVFTDTQYF. The J gene is TRBJ2-3, the V gene TRBV28; a weak D match, TRBD1 (6 bases). This CDR3 spans 15 amino acids. The ends were cut back, 5 bases at V and 2 bases at J, with 14 bases in the middle. CDR1 and CDR2 (germline): MDHEN, SYDVKM.

This clone has only a few counts. The chain carries TRBV4-1 and TRBJ2-6; TRBD2 is a possible D gene (6 bases). This CDR3 contains 16 residues. The germline V gene has CDR1 MGHRA and CDR2 YSYEKL. V was shortened by 4 bases and J by 4 bases, with 14 bases between the two germline ends. The DNA of the CDR3 is TGCGCCAGCAGCCCGGGACTCCTATCAGGGGCCAACGTCCTGACTTTC. Translation gives CASSPGLLSGANVLTF.

The CDR3, as DNA: TGTGCCAGCAGCTTAGCGCTTAATTTACAGAACACTGAAGCTTTCTTT. It translates to CASSLALNLQNTEAFF. The chain carries TRBV11-2 and TRBJ1-1; unclear D gene. The germline V gene encodes CDR1 SGHAT and CDR2 FQNNGV. The CDR3 covers 16 residues. Between the trimmed V and J ends, which lost 1 base and 1 base, there was a span of 13 bases.

The chain uses TRBV28 and TRBJ2-3, with D perhaps TRBD1 (6 bases). Germline loops: CDR1 MDHEN, CDR2 SYDVKM. Trimming pared 2 bases from V and 14 bases from J, leaving 23 bases between. The CDR3 length is 15 residues. The CDR3, as DNA: TGTGCCAGCAGTTTAGCGGTTGATAAAGGGGGTCTGGGGTATTTT. This translates into CASSLAVDKGGLGYF.

The genes are TRBV27 and TRBJ2-3; TRBD2 matches at 10 bases. The length of the CDR3 is 16 residues. Unmatched junction bases numbered 4, after V lost 2 bases and J lost 2 bases. The germline gives CDR1 MNHEY, CDR2 SMNVEV (reference sequence). CDR3 protein: CASSLGLAEITDTQYF. In DNA form, the CDR3 reads TGTGCCAGCAGTTTAGGACTAGCGGAGATCACAGATACGCAGTATTTT.

The chain joins TRBV19 to TRBJ2-2, with a weak D call TRBD2 (7 bases). Trimming shortened V by 4 bases and J by 6 bases, and 18 bases separated the two germline ends. The CDR3 is 16 residues long. Germline V gene sequence: CDR1 LNHDA, CDR2 SQIVND (reference sequence). CDR3 amino acids: CASSNPSGKGAGELFF. CDR3 DNA: TGTGCCAGTAGTAACCCTAGCGGAAAGGGGGCCGGGGAGCTGTTTTTT.

The gene calls are TRBV5-5 and TRBJ2-1, with TRBD2 identical over 8 bases. Germline values: CDR1 SGHKS, CDR2 YYEKEE (reference sequence). J lost 3 bases, V lost 4 bases, and 6 bases had no gene match. The CDR3 loop spans 15 amino acids. CDR3 nucleotide sequence: TGTGCCAGCAGCCGGACTAGCTTTGACTACAATGAGCAGTTCTTC. Its translation: CASSRTSFDYNEQFF.